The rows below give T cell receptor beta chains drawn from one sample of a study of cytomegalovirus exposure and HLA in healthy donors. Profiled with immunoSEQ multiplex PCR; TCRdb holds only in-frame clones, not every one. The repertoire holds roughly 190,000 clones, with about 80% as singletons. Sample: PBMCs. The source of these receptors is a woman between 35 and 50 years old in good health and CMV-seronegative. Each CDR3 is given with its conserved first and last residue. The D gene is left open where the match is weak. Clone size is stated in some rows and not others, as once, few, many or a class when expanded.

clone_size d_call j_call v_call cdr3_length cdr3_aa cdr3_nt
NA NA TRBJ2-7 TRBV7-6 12 CASSLDGSEQYF TGTGCCAGCAGCTTAGACGGGAGCGAGCAGTACTTC
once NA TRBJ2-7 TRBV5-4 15 CASSSTGGNSYEQYF TGTGCCAGCAGCTCCACAGGAGGGAACTCCTACGAGCAGTACTTC
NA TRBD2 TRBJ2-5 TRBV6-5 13 CASSSSGFRTQYF TGTGCCAGCAGCTCTAGCGGGTTCAGGACCCAGTACTTC
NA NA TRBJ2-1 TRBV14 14 CASSQGFRGNEQFF TGTGCCAGCAGCCAAGGGTTCCGGGGGAATGAGCAGTTCTTC
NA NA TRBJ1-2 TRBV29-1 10 CSVEAGGYTF TGCAGCGTTGAGGCGGGGGGCTACACCTTC
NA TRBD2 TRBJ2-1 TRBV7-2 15 CASSPSGGGVYEQFF TGTGCCAGCAGCCCTAGCGGGGGCGGGGTCTATGAGCAGTTCTTC
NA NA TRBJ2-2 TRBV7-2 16 CASSLAGTMNTGELFF TGTGCCAGCAGCTTAGCGGGGACAATGAACACCGGGGAGCTGTTTTTT
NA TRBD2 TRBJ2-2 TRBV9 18 CASSVESLAGGNTGELFF TGTGCCAGCAGCGTAGAATCGCTAGCGGGAGGGAACACCGGGGAGCTGTTTTTT
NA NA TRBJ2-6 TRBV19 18 CASSMAAVMVSGANVLTF TGTGCCAGTAGTATGGCCGCGGTGATGGTCTCTGGGGCCAACGTCCTGACTTTC
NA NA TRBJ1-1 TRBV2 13 CASSVGMNTEAFF TGTGCCAGCAGTGTGGGCATGAACACTGAAGCTTTCTTT
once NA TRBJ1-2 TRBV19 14 CASSKTQEDYGYTF TGTGCCAGTAGTAAAACTCAAGAGGACTATGGCTACACCTTC
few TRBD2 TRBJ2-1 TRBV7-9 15 CASSILAGDGNEQFF TGTGCCAGCAGTATATTAGCGGGAGACGGCAATGAGCAGTTCTTC
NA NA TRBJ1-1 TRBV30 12 CAWTVGGHNRFF TGTGCCTGGACTGTGGGGGGTCATAACCGATTCTTT
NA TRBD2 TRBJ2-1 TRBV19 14 CASLSGSSYNEQFF TGTGCCAGTCTAAGCGGGAGCTCCTACAATGAGCAGTTCTTC
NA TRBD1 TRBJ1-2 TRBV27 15 CASSPKARGWDGYTF TGTGCCAGCAGTCCGAAGGCCAGGGGGTGGGATGGCTACACCTTC
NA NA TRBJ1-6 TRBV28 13 CASSSTYNSPLHF TGTGCCAGCAGTTCCACTTATAATTCACCCCTCCACTTT
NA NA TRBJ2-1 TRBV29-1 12 CSEGLGNNEQFF TGCAGCGAGGGACTTGGAAACAATGAGCAGTTCTTC
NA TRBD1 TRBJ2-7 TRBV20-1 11 CSATGGYEQYF TGCAGTGCTACAGGGGGCTACGAGCAGTACTTC
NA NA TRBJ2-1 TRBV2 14 CASSRDGTYNEQFF TGTGCCAGCAGCCGGGACGGGACTTACAATGAGCAGTTCTTC
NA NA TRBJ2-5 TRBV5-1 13 CASSRETQETQYF TGCGCCAGCAGTCGGGAGACCCAAGAGACCCAGTACTTC
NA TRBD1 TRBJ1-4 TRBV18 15 CASSPSDRGEEKLFF TGTGCCAGCTCACCATCGGACAGGGGTGAAGAAAAACTGTTTTTT
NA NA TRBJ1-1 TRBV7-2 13 CASSLETSSEAFF TGTGCCAGCAGCTTAGAAACGAGCTCTGAAGCTTTCTTT
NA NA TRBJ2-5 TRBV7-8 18 CASSPRPGQGGPQETQYF TGTGCCAGCAGCCCGAGACCGGGCCAGGGGGGTCCCCAAGAGACCCAGTACTTC
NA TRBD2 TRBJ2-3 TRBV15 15 CATSRGLAGVDTQYF TGTGCCACCAGCAGGGGACTAGCGGGAGTAGATACGCAGTATTTT
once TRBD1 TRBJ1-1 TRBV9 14 CASSATGNDGEAFF TGTGCCAGCAGCGCGACAGGGAACGACGGTGAAGCTTTCTTT
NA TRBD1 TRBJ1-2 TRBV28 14 CASSFDRGLHGYTF TGTGCCAGCAGTTTCGACAGGGGCCTACATGGCTACACCTTC
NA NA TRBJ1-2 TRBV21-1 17 CASSKGRQGAVKYGYTF TGTGCCAGCAGCAAAGGGAGACAGGGGGCGGTTAAGTATGGCTACACCTTC
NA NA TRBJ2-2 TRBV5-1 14 CASRTDSNTGELFF TGCGCCAGCAGAACGGACAGTAACACCGGGGAGCTGTTTTTT